One sample yielded the 13 T cell receptor beta chains listed below, sequenced in a study of beta chain features in type 1 diabetes. Reverse transcribing all isolated RNA meant expressed TCRB transcripts were sequenced. TCRdb keeps only in-frame clones here, not all; method: immunoSEQ multiplex PCR. Among about 360,000 clones, about 12% were seen once, and the ten largest hold roughly 0.015%. The sequenced sample was naive CD4+ T cells from blood. The origin of the receptors is a young man in good health.

The chain has TRBV20-1 and TRBJ2-7; D is undetermined. There are 11 residues in the CDR3. V was trimmed by 5 bases and J by 10 bases, leaving 15 bases between them. Per the germline V gene, CDR1 is DFQATT and CDR2 is SNEGSKA (reference sequence). CDR3 in DNA: TGCAGTGCTCTAAACCGTCTTCCTCAGTACTTC. It is translated as CSALNRLPQYF.

This clone was seen only a few times. V and J are TRBV6-5 and TRBJ1-1; the D is unclear. The V end lost 0 bases, the J end lost 3 bases, and 11 bases lay between the germline ends. CDR3 size: 15 residues. Germline CDR1 reads MNHEY; CDR2 reads SVGAGI. CDR3 sequence: CASSYSSDGDTEAFF. CDR3 coding DNA: TGTGCCAGCAGTTACTCCTCCGACGGGGACACTGAAGCTTTCTTT.

The chain combines TRBV5-1 with TRBJ1-1; 8 bases agree with TRBD1. V shed 0 bases, J shed 9 bases, and the junction held 10 bases outside the gene matches. The length of the CDR3 is 15 residues. Germline V lookup: CDR1 SGHRS, CDR2 YFSETQ. CDR3 DNA sequence: TGCGCCAGCAGCTTGGTAGCCGACAGGGGCCGTAAAGCTTTCTTT. It is translated as CASSLVADRGRKAFF.

The V and J genes are TRBV2 and TRBJ2-5; tentative D call: TRBD1 (5 bases). In germline, CDR1 is SNHLY, CDR2 FYNNEI. The CDR3 has 13 amino acids. The V and J ends lost 2 bases and 4 bases respectively, with 8 bases between them. The CDR3 DNA sequence: TGTGCCAGCAGTGAAACCAGGGCAGAGACCCAGTACTTC. This gives the protein CASSETRAETQYF.

Only a few counts were recorded for this clone. This sequence joins TRBV7-2 and TRBJ2-1; 13 nucleotides agree with TRBD2. Germline-derived CDR1 and CDR2 are SGHTA and FQGNSA. V lost 6 bases, J lost 5 bases, and 7 bases stayed unmatched. The CDR3 loop spans 16 amino acids. The CDR3 loop is CASRQPGLAGNNEQFF. CDR3 DNA sequence: TGTGCCAGCAGACAGCCGGGACTAGCGGGAAACAATGAGCAGTTCTTC.

This clone turned up a few times. This chain connects TRBV4-1 to TRBJ2-7, with TRBD1 matching over 12 bases. Germline CDR1 reads MGHRA; CDR2 reads YSYEKL. J lost 12 bases, V lost 0 bases, and 9 bases had no gene match. The CDR3 totals 15 residues. CDR3 in amino acids: CASSQDGGTGGVRYF. In DNA form, the CDR3 reads TGCGCCAGCAGCCAAGATGGAGGGACAGGGGGCGTAAGGTACTTC.

This clone was seen only a few times. The chain couples TRBV30 to TRBJ2-7, with a possible D match to TRBD1 (5 bases). This CDR3 has 14 amino acids. V lost 2 bases, J lost 4 bases, and 15 bases lay in between. Germline loops: CDR1 GTSNPN, CDR2 SVGIG (reference sequence). The CDR3 region has the DNA TGTGCCTGGAGTAAGGACACTGGCATTTACGAGCAGTACTTC. Translated, it gives CAWSKDTGIYEQYF.

This clone came up a few times. This chain connects TRBV19 to TRBJ2-1; 11 bases agree with TRBD2. Trimming took 5 bases from V and 5 from J; bases not matched to a gene: 5. Per germline, CDR1 LNHDA and CDR2 SQIVND (reference sequence). This CDR3 comprises 15 residues. CDR3 protein: CASSLRLAGNNEQFF. Written as DNA, the CDR3 is TGTGCCAGTAGTTTGCGACTAGCGGGAAACAATGAGCAGTTCTTC.

This clone was recorded a few times. V is TRBV1 and J is TRBJ2-1; the table names TRBD2, a call not compared with the DNA. TRBV1 is a documented pseudogene. This CDR3 contains 16 residues. The CDR3 protein is CTSSESSGRGDNEQFF. In DNA form, the CDR3 reads TGCACCAGCAGCGAATCGAGCGGGAGGGGCGACAATGAGCAGTTCTTC.

This clone was counted a few times. V and J are TRBV27 and TRBJ2-6; 8 positions match TRBD1. The CDR3 extends over 17 amino acids. Germline V gives CDR1 MNHEY, CDR2 SMNVEV (reference sequence). V was clipped by 7 bases and J by 0 bases; unmatched bases: 8. CDR3: CASTFTGGRSGANVLTF. The CDR3 DNA sequence: TGTGCCAGCACTTTCACAGGGGGACGCTCTGGGGCCAACGTCCTGACTTTC.

This clone was counted between two and nine times. V and J are TRBV28 and TRBJ2-1; 7 bases map to TRBD1. Germline V CDR1 and CDR2: MDHEN, SYDVKM. The CDR3 has 15 residues. J was trimmed by 2 bases and V by 7 bases; bases with no gene match: 8. The CDR3 here is CASTAQGRPYNEQFF. CDR3 nucleotides: TGTGCCAGCACAGCACAGGGGCGACCCTACAATGAGCAGTTCTTC.

A few counts support this clone. V gene TRBV2 combines with J gene TRBJ1-4; D may be TRBD1 (6 bases). Germline V gives CDR1 SNHLY, CDR2 FYNNEI. The V end lost 7 bases, the J end lost 5 bases, and 14 bases lay between the germline ends. CDR3 length: 14 residues. CDR3 sequence (DNA): TGTGCCAGCATTCGAACAGGGCCAAATGAAAAACTGTTTTTT. Amino acids: CASIRTGPNEKLFF.

In DNA form, the CDR3 reads TGTGCCAGCTCCTTAGCGCAGGCAGATACGCAGTATTTT. As protein: CASSLAQADTQYF. The chain uses TRBV18 and TRBJ2-3; D might be TRBD2 (5 bases). This CDR3 is built from 13 residues. The V end was cut by 6 bases, the J end by 4 bases, with 11 bases between. The germline CDR1 and CDR2 sequences are KGHSH and LQKENI.